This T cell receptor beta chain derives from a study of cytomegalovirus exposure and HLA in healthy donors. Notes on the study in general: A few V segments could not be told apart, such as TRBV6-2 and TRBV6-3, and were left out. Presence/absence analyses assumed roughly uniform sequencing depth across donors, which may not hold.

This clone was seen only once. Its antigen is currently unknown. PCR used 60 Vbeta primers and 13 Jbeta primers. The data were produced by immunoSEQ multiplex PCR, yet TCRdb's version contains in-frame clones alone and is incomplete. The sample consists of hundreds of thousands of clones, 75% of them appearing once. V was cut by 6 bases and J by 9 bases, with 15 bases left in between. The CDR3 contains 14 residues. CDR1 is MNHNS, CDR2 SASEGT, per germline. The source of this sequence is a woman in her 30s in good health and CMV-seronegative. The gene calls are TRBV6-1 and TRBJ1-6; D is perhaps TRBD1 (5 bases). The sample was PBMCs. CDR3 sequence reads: CASRIRDSFSPLHF. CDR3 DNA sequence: TGTGCCAGCAGAATCCGGGACTCCTTTTCACCCCTCCACTTT.